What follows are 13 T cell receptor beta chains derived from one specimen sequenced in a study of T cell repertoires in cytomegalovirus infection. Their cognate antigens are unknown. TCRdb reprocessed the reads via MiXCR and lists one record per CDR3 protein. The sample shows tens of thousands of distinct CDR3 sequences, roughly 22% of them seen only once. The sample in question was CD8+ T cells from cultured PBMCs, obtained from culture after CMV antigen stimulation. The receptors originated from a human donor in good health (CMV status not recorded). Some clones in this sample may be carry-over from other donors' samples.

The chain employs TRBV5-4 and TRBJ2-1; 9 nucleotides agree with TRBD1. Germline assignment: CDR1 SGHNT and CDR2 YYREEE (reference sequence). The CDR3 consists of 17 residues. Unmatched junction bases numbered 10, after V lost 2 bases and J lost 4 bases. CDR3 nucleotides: TGTGCCAGCAGCTTTCATCTACAGGGGGCTGGGTACAATGAGCAGTTCTTC. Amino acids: CASSFHLQGAGYNEQFF.

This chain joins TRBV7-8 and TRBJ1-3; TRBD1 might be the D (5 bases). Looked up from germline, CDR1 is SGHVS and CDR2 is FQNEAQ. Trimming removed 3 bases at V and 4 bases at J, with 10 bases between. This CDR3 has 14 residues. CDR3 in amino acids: CASSLTGTGNTIYF. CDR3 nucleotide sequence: TGTGCCAGCAGCTTGACGGGGACCGGAAACACCATATATTTT. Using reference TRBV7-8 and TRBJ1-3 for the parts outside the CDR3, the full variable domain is GAGVSQSPRYKVAKRGQDVALRCDPISGHVSLFWYQQALGQGPEFLTYFQNEAQLDKSGLPSDRFFAERPEGSVSTLKIQRTQQEDSAVYLCASSLTGTGNTIYFGEGSWLTVV.

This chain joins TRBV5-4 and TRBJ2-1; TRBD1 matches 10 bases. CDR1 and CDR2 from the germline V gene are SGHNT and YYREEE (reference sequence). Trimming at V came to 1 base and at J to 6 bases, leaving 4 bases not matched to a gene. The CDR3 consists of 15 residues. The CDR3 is CASSLSRTGGNEQFF. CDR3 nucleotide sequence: TGTGCCAGCAGCTTGTCTCGGACAGGGGGCAATGAGCAGTTCTTC.

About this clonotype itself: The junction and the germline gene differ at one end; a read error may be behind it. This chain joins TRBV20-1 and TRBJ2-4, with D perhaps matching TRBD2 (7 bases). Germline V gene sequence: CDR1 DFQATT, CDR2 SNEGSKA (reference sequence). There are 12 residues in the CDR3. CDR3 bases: TGCAGTGACGCGGGGGCCAAAAACAGTCAGTACTTC. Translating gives CSDAGAKNSQYF.

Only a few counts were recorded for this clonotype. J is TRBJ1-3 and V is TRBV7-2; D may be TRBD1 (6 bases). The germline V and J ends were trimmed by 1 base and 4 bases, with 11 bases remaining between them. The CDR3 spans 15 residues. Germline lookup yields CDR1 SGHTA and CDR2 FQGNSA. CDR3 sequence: CASSLVGGTGNTIYF. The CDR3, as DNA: TGTGCCAGCAGCTTAGTCGGGGGGACAGGAAACACCATATATTTT.

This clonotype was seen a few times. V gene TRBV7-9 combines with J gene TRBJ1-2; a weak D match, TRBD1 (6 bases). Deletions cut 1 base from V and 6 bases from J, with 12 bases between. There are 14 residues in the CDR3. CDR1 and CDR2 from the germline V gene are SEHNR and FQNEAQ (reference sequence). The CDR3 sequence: CASSLGGGADGYTF. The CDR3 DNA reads TGTGCCAGCAGCTTAGGTGGGGGCGCGGATGGCTACACCTTC.

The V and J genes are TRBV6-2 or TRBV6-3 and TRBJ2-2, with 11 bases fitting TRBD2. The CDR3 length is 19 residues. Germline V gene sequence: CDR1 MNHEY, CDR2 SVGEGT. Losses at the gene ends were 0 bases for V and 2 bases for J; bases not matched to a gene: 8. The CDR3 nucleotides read TGTGCCAGCAGTTACTCGGAGACTAGCGGGACGTTTAACACCGGGGAGCTGTTTTTT. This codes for CASSYSETSGTFNTGELFF.

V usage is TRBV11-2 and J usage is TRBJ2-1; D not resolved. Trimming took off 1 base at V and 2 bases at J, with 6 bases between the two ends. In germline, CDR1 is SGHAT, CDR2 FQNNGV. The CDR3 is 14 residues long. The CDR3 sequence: CASSLVLPYNEQFF. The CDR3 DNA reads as TGTGCCAGCAGCTTAGTATTACCCTACAATGAGCAGTTCTTC.

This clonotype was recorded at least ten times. This CDR3 is CASSLRGRGDSPLHF. DNA for the CDR3: TGTGCCAGCAGCTTAAGAGGGAGGGGGGATTCACCCCTCCACTTT. The chain has TRBV7-3 and TRBJ1-6, with D tentatively TRBD1 (6 bases). The V and J ends lost 1 base and 8 bases respectively, with 12 bases between them. Germline CDR1 and CDR2: SGHTA and FQGTGA. The CDR3 is 15 amino acids.

This CDR3 reads CASSYSGRGNEQFF. CDR3 nucleotide sequence: TGTGCCAGCAGCTATAGCGGGAGAGGCAATGAGCAGTTCTTC. The V gene is TRBV7-8, the J gene TRBJ2-1; 9 positions agree with TRBD2. Germline V CDR1 and CDR2: SGHVS, FQNEAQ. Trimming removed 4 bases from V and 6 bases from J; junction bases left unmatched: 4. The CDR3 contains 14 residues.

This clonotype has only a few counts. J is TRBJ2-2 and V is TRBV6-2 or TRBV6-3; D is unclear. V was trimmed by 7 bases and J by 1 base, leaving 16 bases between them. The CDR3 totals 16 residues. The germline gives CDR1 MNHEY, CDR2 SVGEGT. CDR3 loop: CASTHRKGLNTGELFF. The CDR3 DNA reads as TGTGCCAGCACCCACCGGAAAGGCCTGAACACCGGGGAGCTGTTTTTT.

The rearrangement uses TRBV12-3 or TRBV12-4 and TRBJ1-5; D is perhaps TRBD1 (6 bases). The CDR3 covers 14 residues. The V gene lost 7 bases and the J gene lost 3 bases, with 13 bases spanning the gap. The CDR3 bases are TGTGCCAGCATGGGGGCCTCTCCCAATCAGCCCCAGCATTTT. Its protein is CASMGASPNQPQHF.

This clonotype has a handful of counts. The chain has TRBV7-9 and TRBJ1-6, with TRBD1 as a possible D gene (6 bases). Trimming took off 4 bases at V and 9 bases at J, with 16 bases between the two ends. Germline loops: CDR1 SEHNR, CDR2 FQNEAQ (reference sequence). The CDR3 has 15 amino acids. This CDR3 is CASSSSSGGGSPLHF. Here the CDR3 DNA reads TGTGCCAGCAGCTCCTCTTCGGGGGGCGGTTCACCCCTCCACTTT.